The 31 T cell receptor beta chains below were found in one sample sequenced in a study of CD8 T cells in ankylosing spondylitis. TCRdb called the 5' RACE reads again in MiXCR, with one record for every CDR3 protein. The sample contains approximately 400,000 distinct CDR3 sequences, approximately 26% of which appear only once. Whole-study findings and limits: Roughly eight highly homologous variants made up a TCR beta motif, and this motif appeared characteristic of ankylosing spondylitis blood.

Their antigens are not known. What was sequenced was blood, either unsorted or a sorted T cell fraction (not recorded which). Receptors were obtained from a male donor with ankylosing spondylitis.

The V and J genes are TRBV14 and TRBJ2-1; D not resolved. V gave up 4 bases and J gave up 6 bases, with 10 bases separating them. The V gene's germline CDR1 is SGHDN and CDR2 FVKESK. The CDR3 sequence is 13 residues long. The CDR3 coding sequence is TGTGCCAGCAGCCTGATCTCGTCCAATGAGCAGTTCTTC. Its translation: CASSLISSNEQFF. The full variable domain, rest sourced from reference TRBV14 and TRBJ2-1, is EAGVTQFPSHSVIEKGQTVTLRCDPISGHDNLYWYRRVMGKEIKFLLHFVKESKQDESGMPNNRFLAERTGGTYSTLKVQPAELEDSGVYFCASSLISSNEQFFGPGTRLTVL.

This clonotype has more than one count but fewer than ten. The chain uses TRBV12-3 or TRBV12-4 and TRBJ1-5; D is possibly TRBD1 (6 bases). CDR3 size: 15 residues. The V and J ends lost 4 bases and 6 bases respectively, with 16 bases between them. The CDR3 DNA reads as TGTGCCAGCAGTTCGGGGGCGTCCGGTCGTCAGCCCCAGCATTTT. Its protein is CASSSGASGRQPQHF.

The chain combines TRBV7-9 with TRBJ2-7; D is possibly TRBD1 (5 bases). CDR3 length: 15 amino acids. Trimming took 0 bases from V and 6 from J, leaving 15 bases between them. The germline V gene has CDR1 SEHNR and CDR2 FQNEAQ (reference sequence). The CDR3 reads CASSLALVGPSEQYF. In DNA form, the CDR3 reads TGTGCCAGCAGCTTAGCGCTCGTGGGGCCGAGCGAGCAGTACTTC. Filled out from reference TRBV7-9 and TRBJ2-7, the complete variable domain reads DTGVSQNPRHKITKRGQNVTFRCDPISEHNRLYWYRQTLGQGPEFLTYFQNEAQLEKSRLLSDRFSAERPKGSFSTLEIQRTEQGDSAMYLCASSLALVGPSEQYFGPGTRLTVT.

This clonotype was seen a handful of times. The chain links TRBV11-2 to TRBJ2-1; TRBD2 aligns across 8 bases. Losses at the gene ends were 5 bases for V and 2 bases for J; bases not matched to a gene: 5. This CDR3 comprises 15 residues. Germline V CDR1 and CDR2: SGHAT, FQNNGV. CDR3 loop: CASSVQAGAYNEQFF. CDR3 nucleotide sequence: TGTGCCAGCAGCGTCCAAGCGGGAGCCTACAATGAGCAGTTCTTC.

This chain links TRBV20-1 with TRBJ1-6; 7 nucleotides line up with TRBD1. V shed 5 bases and J 7 bases; nucleotides not matched to a gene: 8. The CDR3 is 14 amino acids. In germline, CDR1 is DFQATT, CDR2 SNEGSKA (reference sequence). The chain's CDR3 is CSAVGTDENSPLHF. CDR3 nucleotide sequence: TGCAGTGCTGTAGGGACAGACGAAAATTCACCCCTCCACTTT.

The chain has TRBV20-1 and TRBJ2-5; 10 nucleotides match TRBD2. Germline CDR1 reads DFQATT; CDR2 reads SNEGSKA (reference sequence). The V gene end was trimmed by 1 base and the J gene end by 5 bases; junction bases not matched to a gene: 13. This CDR3 contains 17 residues. The CDR3 protein is CSARGVLAGSQSETQYF. DNA of the CDR3: TGCAGTGCTAGAGGGGTACTAGCGGGGAGCCAGAGTGAGACCCAGTACTTC.

The chain combines TRBV18 with TRBJ1-3; unclear D gene. Trimming removed 1 base from V and 2 bases from J, with 15 bases in between. The germline V gene has CDR1 KGHSH and CDR2 LQKENI. The CDR3 is 17 residues long. The DNA of the CDR3 is TGTGCCAGCTCACCACGAGGGCCCCGGGAGGCTGGAAACACCATATATTTT. This encodes CASSPRGPREAGNTIYF. Full variable domain (outside the CDR3, taken from reference TRBV18 and TRBJ1-3): NAGVMQNPRHLVRRRGQEARLRCSPMKGHSHVYWYRQLPEEGLKFMVYLQKENIIDESGMPKERFSAEFPKEGPSILRIQQVVRGDSAAYFCASSPRGPREAGNTIYFGEGSWLTVV.

V is TRBV6-1 and J is TRBJ2-4; D call uncertain. The CDR3 sequence is 12 residues long. V lost 2 bases, J lost 8 bases, and 7 bases lay in between. Germline CDR1 reads MNHNS; CDR2 reads SASEGT. The CDR3 DNA is TGTGCCAGCAGTGAATTAAGGGACATTCAGTACTTC. Translation gives CASSELRDIQYF.

This clonotype was counted ten times or more. V gene TRBV4-1 combines with J gene TRBJ2-4; D is uncertain. Per the germline V gene, CDR1 is MGHRA and CDR2 is YSYEKL. V shed 0 bases and J shed 7 bases, with 19 bases lying between them. The CDR3 runs to 17 residues. CDR3 sequence: CASSQERRSKGPNIQYF. In DNA, the CDR3 is TGCGCCAGCAGCCAAGAGAGACGGTCTAAGGGTCCGAACATTCAGTACTTC.

This sequence joins TRBV11-3 and TRBJ2-1, with 8 positions matching TRBD2. V gave up 1 base and J gave up 0 bases; unmatched junction bases: 5. Germline values: CDR1 SGHNT, CDR2 YENEEA. CDR3 size: 17 residues. In DNA, the CDR3 is TGTGCCAGCAGCTTAGTTTTAGCGGGAAGCTCCTACAATGAGCAGTTCTTC. Translated: CASSLVLAGSSYNEQFF.

This sequence joins TRBV20-1 and TRBJ2-7; 11 nucleotides line up with TRBD2. CDR3 length: 14 amino acids. V dropped 6 bases and J dropped 1; count of bases not matched to a gene: 5. The germline gives CDR1 DFQATT, CDR2 SNEGSKA (reference sequence). In nucleotides, the CDR3 is TGCAGTGCAAGTCGGACTAGCGGGTCCTACGAGCAGTACTTC. This codes for CSASRTSGSYEQYF.

The V call is TRBV18, the J call TRBJ2-1, with unresolved D. Germline CDR1 is KGHSH and CDR2 is LQKENI. V was clipped by 3 bases and J by 3 bases, with 9 bases between them. The CDR3 is 14 residues long. The CDR3 protein is CASSPLSGYNEQFF. CDR3 DNA sequence: TGTGCCAGCTCACCCCTGTCAGGCTACAATGAGCAGTTCTTC. The full variable domain, completed using reference TRBV18 and TRBJ2-1, is NAGVMQNPRHLVRRRGQEARLRCSPMKGHSHVYWYRQLPEEGLKFMVYLQKENIIDESGMPKERFSAEFPKEGPSILRIQQVVRGDSAAYFCASSPLSGYNEQFFGPGTRLTVL.

This clonotype was detected only a few times. The V call is TRBV3-1, the J call TRBJ2-3, with TRBD2 identical over 9 bases. Germline CDR1 reads LGHDT; CDR2 reads YNNKEL (reference sequence). Trimming removed 0 bases from V and 0 bases from J; junction bases left unmatched: 4. CDR3 length: 17 residues. This CDR3 reads CASSQDTLAGSTDTQYF. The DNA for the CDR3 is TGTGCCAGCAGCCAAGATACCCTAGCGGGAAGCACAGATACGCAGTATTTT.

The chain links TRBV29-1 to TRBJ2-1; D is unclear. The CDR3 is 14 amino acids. The V end was cut by 3 bases, the J end by 0 bases, with 9 bases between. Germline CDR1 SQVTM, CDR2 ANQGSEA. CDR3 protein: CSVDGASSYNEQFF. The CDR3 coding sequence is TGCAGCGTTGACGGCGCGAGCTCCTACAATGAGCAGTTCTTC.

In this sample, this clonotype turned up a few times. The chain has TRBV20-1 and TRBJ2-3; D not certain. Germline V CDR1 and CDR2: DFQATT, SNEGSKA (reference sequence). V gave up 8 bases and J gave up 2 bases, with 14 bases separating them. CDR3 length: 13 residues. CDR3 bases: TGCAGTTACCCTTCGGGCCCCACAGATACGCAGTATTTT. Protein product: CSYPSGPTDTQYF.

This chain joins TRBV9 and TRBJ2-2; D tentatively fits TRBD1 or TRBD2 (5 bases each). The germline CDR1 and CDR2 sequences are SGDLS and YYNGEE. The ends were cut back, 2 bases at V and 3 bases at J, with 17 bases in the middle. The CDR3 covers 17 residues. The CDR3 DNA sequence: TGTGCCAGCAGCGTTCGCCCTGGGGGTTTGGACACCGGGGAGCTGTTTTTT. This gives the protein CASSVRPGGLDTGELFF.

The table lists this clonotype with a few counts. This rearrangement joins TRBV7-2 to TRBJ1-2; D gene unclear. The CDR3 contains 14 residues. Germline V gives CDR1 SGHTA, CDR2 FQGNSA. Trimming stripped 5 bases from V and 1 base from J, with 11 bases between. CDR3 sequence: CASSPPGVNYGYTF. CDR3 nucleotides: TGTGCCAGCAGCCCCCCCGGAGTTAACTATGGCTACACCTTC.

The J gene is TRBJ1-3, the V gene TRBV11-2; D is perhaps TRBD1 (5 bases). Germline loops: CDR1 SGHAT, CDR2 FQNNGV. This CDR3 has 14 amino acids. V was clipped by 8 bases and J by 0 bases, with 11 bases between them. Here the CDR3 reads CASRRGHSGNTIYF. The CDR3 nucleotides are TGTGCCAGCCGGAGAGGACACTCTGGAAACACCATATATTTT.

This clonotype was observed a few times. This chain joins TRBV5-1 and TRBJ2-2; 9 bases are shared with TRBD1. The CDR3 contains 15 residues. V was pared by 4 bases and J by 5 bases, with 6 bases of the junction left unmatched. Germline V gene lookup returns CDR1 SGHRS and CDR2 YFSETQ. The CDR3 reads CASSVRDRATGELFF. The CDR3 nucleotides read TGCGCCAGCAGCGTCCGGGACAGGGCTACCGGGGAGCTGTTTTTT.

This clonotype occurred a few times. The J gene is TRBJ2-5, the V gene TRBV29-1; maybe TRBD1 (5 bases). Germline V gene data show CDR1 as SQVTM and CDR2 as ANQGSEA. V was shortened by 6 bases and J by 0 bases, with 5 bases between the two germline ends. The CDR3 has 11 residues. The CDR3 here is CSVGDQETQYF. The CDR3 DNA reads TGCAGCGTAGGGGACCAAGAGACCCAGTACTTC.

The V gene is TRBV7-8, the J gene TRBJ2-7, with D tentatively TRBD2 (5 bases). This CDR3 is built from 12 residues. Trimming pared 5 bases from V and 7 bases from J, leaving 12 bases between. Per germline, CDR1 SGHVS and CDR2 FQNEAQ. CDR3 bases: TGTGCCAGCAGCCCCGTCCGGGGTGAGCAGTACTTC. Amino acids: CASSPVRGEQYF. Together with reference TRBV7-8 and TRBJ2-7, the CDR3 gives the full variable domain: GAGVSQSPRYKVAKRGQDVALRCDPISGHVSLFWYQQALGQGPEFLTYFQNEAQLDKSGLPSDRFFAERPEGSVSTLKIQRTQQEDSAVYLCASSPVRGEQYFGPGTRLTVT.

In its sample, this clonotype was seen a few times. This chain links TRBV12-3 or TRBV12-4 with TRBJ2-2; TRBD2 might be the D (6 bases). V was pared by 3 bases and J by 4 bases, with 12 bases between. This CDR3 contains 15 residues. The DNA of the CDR3 is TGTGCCAGCAGTTTCGGGAGTCAGGGCACCGGGGAGCTGTTTTTT. Translated: CASSFGSQGTGELFF.

Only a few counts were recorded for this clonotype. The chain is built from TRBV9 and TRBJ1-2; possibly TRBD1 for D (6 bases). The CDR3 is 14 amino acids. The V end was cut by 0 bases, the J end by 7 bases, with 13 bases between. Germline assignment: CDR1 SGDLS and CDR2 YYNGEE. The CDR3 DNA reads TGTGCCAGCAGCGTAGGCGGTCAGGGGTTTGGCTACACCTTC. Residues: CASSVGGQGFGYTF.

V is TRBV3-1 and J is TRBJ2-6, with D perhaps assigned TRBD1 or TRBD2 (6 bases each). Germline CDR1 is LGHDT and CDR2 is YNNKEL (reference sequence). This CDR3 has 16 amino acids. V lost 0 bases, J lost 4 bases, and 10 bases lay in between. CDR3 in amino acids: CASSQDRGAGANVLTF. CDR3 nucleotide sequence: TGTGCCAGCAGCCAAGATAGGGGGGCCGGGGCCAACGTCCTGACTTTC.

The V gene is TRBV5-8, the J gene TRBJ1-2, with D tentatively TRBD1 (5 bases). The length of the CDR3 is 16 residues. The ends were cut back, 4 bases at V and 1 base at J, with 17 bases in the middle. Germline-derived CDR1 and CDR2 are SGHTS and YDEGEE. CDR3 protein: CASSILGAALNYGYTF. The CDR3 DNA reads as TGTGCCAGCAGCATCCTAGGGGCAGCTCTTAACTATGGCTACACCTTC.

This clonotype has more than one count but fewer than ten. The V and J genes are TRBV20-1 and TRBJ2-5, with unresolved D. The CDR3 totals 12 residues. Germline lookup yields CDR1 DFQATT and CDR2 SNEGSKA (reference sequence). The germline V and J ends were trimmed by 4 bases and 1 base, with 7 bases remaining between them. The CDR3 DNA reads TGCAGTGCTATGCTCTCCCAAGAGACCCAGTACTTC. Protein: CSAMLSQETQYF.

This clonotype was detected only a few times. This chain joins TRBV20-1 and TRBJ1-1, with unresolved D. The CDR3 runs to 14 residues. CDR1 DFQATT and CDR2 SNEGSKA come from the germline V gene (reference sequence). Trimming pared 0 bases from V and 5 bases from J, leaving 13 bases between. Here the CDR3 DNA reads TGCAGTGCTAGAGATCGAGCCGCGGGGACTGAAGCTTTCTTT. Translated: CSARDRAAGTEAFF.

The chain joins TRBV6-2 or TRBV6-3 to TRBJ2-7; D is perhaps TRBD2 (6 bases). V was clipped by 6 bases and J by 2 bases, with 20 bases between them. CDR3 size: 16 residues. In germline, CDR1 is MNHEY, CDR2 SVGEGT. The CDR3 DNA reads as TGTGCCAGCAGCCTACCCCCCGATAGCGGAACCTACGAGCAGTACGTC. Translating gives CASSLPPDSGTYEQYV.

V and J are TRBV6-1 and TRBJ2-7; the match to TRBD1 covers 8 bases. With V trimmed by 0 bases and J by 3 bases, 4 bases remained unmatched. The CDR3 covers 15 residues. Per germline, CDR1 MNHNS and CDR2 SASEGT. In DNA form, the CDR3 reads TGTGCCAGCAGTGAAGCTCCCGGACAGGGCTACGAGCAGTACTTC. As protein: CASSEAPGQGYEQYF.

V usage is TRBV6-1 and J usage is TRBJ2-7, with 12 bases lining up with TRBD2. J was trimmed by 5 bases and V by 6 bases; bases with no gene match: 8. Germline V CDR1 and CDR2: MNHNS, SASEGT. CDR3 size: 15 residues. CDR3 in DNA: TGTGCCAGCAGATCAAGAGGACTAGCGGGAAACGAGCAGTACGTC. Its protein is CASRSRGLAGNEQYV.

This clonotype turned up a few times. The rearrangement links TRBV12-3 or TRBV12-4 to TRBJ1-1; tentative D call: TRBD1 (6 bases). V lost 3 bases and J lost 3, with 11 bases in between. The CDR3 length is 14 residues. DNA for the CDR3: TGTGCCAGCAGTTTGGGGGCGGGTGACACTGAAGCTTTCTTT. As protein: CASSLGAGDTEAFF.